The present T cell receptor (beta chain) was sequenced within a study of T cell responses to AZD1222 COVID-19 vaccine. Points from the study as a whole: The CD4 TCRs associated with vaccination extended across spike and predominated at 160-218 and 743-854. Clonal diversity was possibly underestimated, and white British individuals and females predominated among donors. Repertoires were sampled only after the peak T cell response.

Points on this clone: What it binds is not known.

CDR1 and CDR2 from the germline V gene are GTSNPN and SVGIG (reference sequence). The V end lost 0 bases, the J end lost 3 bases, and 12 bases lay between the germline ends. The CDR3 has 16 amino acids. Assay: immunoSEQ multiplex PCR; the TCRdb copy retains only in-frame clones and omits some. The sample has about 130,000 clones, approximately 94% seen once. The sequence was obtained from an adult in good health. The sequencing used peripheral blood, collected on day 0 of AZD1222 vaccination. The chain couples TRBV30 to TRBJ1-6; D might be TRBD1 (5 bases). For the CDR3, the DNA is TGTGCCTGGAGTGTAATGGGGCAGCACTATAATTCACCCCTCCACTTT. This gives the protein CAWSVMGQHYNSPLHF.